This is a list of T cell receptor beta chains from one sample in a study of radiation and T cells in renal cell carcinoma. Sequencing was performed with immunoSEQ multiplex PCR; in TCRdb, only in-frame clones are kept and a portion is missing. The table records 100,000 to 150,000 clones, around four fifths of them present only once. Sequenced here: blood, sampled from a patient whose treatment included radiotherapy and nephrectomy. These receptors came from a woman aged 55-69 years with renal cell carcinoma. Both conserved end residues are part of each CDR3. Fields, in order: CDR3 DNA, CDR3 protein, J gene, D gene, clone size, V gene. D genes are given only for firm matches. Not all rows give a size; the values are once, few, many and, for expanded clones, a class.

TGCGCCAGCAGCCAAAGTCAGGGGGCTCCCAATCAGCCCCAGCATTTT CASSQSQGAPNQPQHF TRBJ1-5 TRBD1 - TRBV4-1
TGCGCCAGCAGCATACAGGGGGGGCGTAACTATGGCTACACCTTC CASSIQGGRNYGYTF TRBJ1-2 TRBD1 - TRBV5-1
TGCGCCAGCAGCCAGATGGAGTCTAGCTCTGGAAACACCATATATTTT CASSQMESSSGNTIYF TRBJ1-3 - - TRBV4-1
TGTGCCAGCAGCTCCGGCAGGGGGCGGCAGTACTTC CASSSGRGRQYF TRBJ2-7 TRBD1 - TRBV7-9
TGTGCCAGTAGTCCATCGGTCGGGGCTGGAAACACCATATATTTT CASSPSVGAGNTIYF TRBJ1-3 - - TRBV19
TGTGCCAGCATCAAGGGGGAGAACACTGAAGCTTTCTTT CASIKGENTEAFF TRBJ1-1 - few TRBV2
TGTGCCAGTAGTATAGGCTACAATGAGCAGTTCTTC CASSIGYNEQFF TRBJ2-1 - - TRBV19
TGTGCCTTACCCCCCCCGGGACAGGGAGCCCCGAACACCGGGGAGCTGTTTTTT CALPPPGQGAPNTGELFF TRBJ2-2 TRBD1 - TRBV30
TGTGCCACCAGCAGAGATGTTATTGTAGGTGGCTACGAGCAGTACTTC CATSRDVIVGGYEQYF TRBJ2-7 - - TRBV15
TGTGCCAGCAGCAAAGATAAGGGACAGTACGAGCAGTACTTC CASSKDKGQYEQYF TRBJ2-7 - - TRBV21-1
TGTGCCAGTAGTATACGCCGCGAAGGAAACAATCAGCCCCAGCATTTT CASSIRREGNNQPQHF TRBJ1-5 - - TRBV19
TGTGCCAGTAGTATAGTCGGACGGAACACTGAAGCTTTCTTT CASSIVGRNTEAFF TRBJ1-1 - - TRBV19
TGTGCCAGCAGTTACGGACAGGGGAGAGAAAAACTGTTTTTT CASSYGQGREKLFF TRBJ1-4 TRBD1 - TRBV6-6
TGTGCCAGCACCTCGCCGGGACAGAGCGATGGCTACACCTTC CASTSPGQSDGYTF TRBJ1-2 TRBD1 - TRBV5-8
TGTGCCAGTAGTCGGGTCAACAATCAGCCCCAGCATTTT CASSRVNNQPQHF TRBJ1-5 - medium-sized TRBV19
TGTGCCAGCAGCTCCAGACCGGGGGACAAATGGGGGGAGACCCAGTACTTC CASSSRPGDKWGETQYF TRBJ2-5 - - TRBV11-2
TGTGCCAGCAGCTCTCCTGGGGCCAACGTCCTGACTTTC CASSSPGANVLTF TRBJ2-6 - - TRBV7-9
TGTGCCAGCAGTTCGGACAGTCTCGGCAATCAGCCCCAGCATTTT CASSSDSLGNQPQHF TRBJ1-5 - few TRBV2
TGTGCCATCCGGGCAGGGGCAGCTAATGAAAAACTGTTTTTT CAIRAGAANEKLFF TRBJ1-4 - - TRBV10-3
TGCGCCAGCAGTTGGGTCGGGGGACAGCCCCAGCATTTT CASSWVGGQPQHF TRBJ1-5 - few TRBV5-1
TGTGCCAGCAGTTACTCGACGTGGAATGAGCAGTTCTTC CASSYSTWNEQFF TRBJ2-1 - - TRBV6-5
TGTGCCAGCAGCTTAGGACTAGCGGGGAGATCTGGGGCCAACGTCCTGACTTTC CASSLGLAGRSGANVLTF TRBJ2-6 TRBD2 - TRBV7-2
TGTGCCAGCAGTATTACAGGGACCTCCGAGCAGTACTTC CASSITGTSEQYF TRBJ2-7 - - TRBV9
TGTGCCACCAGCAGAGATGTCTATAGCAATCAGCCCCAGCATTTT CATSRDVYSNQPQHF TRBJ1-5 - few TRBV15
TGTGCCAGCAGCCCATCCCCTGCGGGTACCGGGGAGCTGTTTTTT CASSPSPAGTGELFF TRBJ2-2 - - TRBV7-2
TGTGCCAGCAGCCCCGGGACAGGGACCTATGGCTACACCTTC CASSPGTGTYGYTF TRBJ1-2 TRBD1 - TRBV6-5
TGCGCCAGCAGCCAACCCCGAACAGGTGAAGTGGACCAGTACTTC CASSQPRTGEVDQYF TRBJ2-5 - - TRBV4-1
TGTGCCAGTAGTCTCGGTTGGGGGCAGAACTACAATGAGCAGTTCTTC CASSLGWGQNYNEQFF TRBJ2-1 - medium-sized TRBV19
TGTGCCAGCAGTTTAGTTGTGGGGAGGACTAGCGACACCGGGGAGCTGTTTTTT CASSLVVGRTSDTGELFF TRBJ2-2 TRBD2 - TRBV28
TGTGCCACCAGCAGAGACAGGGGAAGCAATCAGCCCCAGCATTTT CATSRDRGSNQPQHF TRBJ1-5 - - TRBV15